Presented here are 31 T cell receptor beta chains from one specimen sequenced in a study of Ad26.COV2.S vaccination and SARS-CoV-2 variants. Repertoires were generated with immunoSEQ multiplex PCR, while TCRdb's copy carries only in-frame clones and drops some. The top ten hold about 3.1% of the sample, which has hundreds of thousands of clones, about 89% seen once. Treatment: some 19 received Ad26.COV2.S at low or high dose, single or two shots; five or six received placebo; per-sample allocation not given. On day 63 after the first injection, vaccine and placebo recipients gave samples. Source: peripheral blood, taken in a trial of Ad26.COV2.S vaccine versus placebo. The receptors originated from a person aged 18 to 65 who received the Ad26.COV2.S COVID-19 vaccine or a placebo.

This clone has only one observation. The chain's CDR3 is CASWDRGSSGNTIYF. CDR3 DNA sequence: TGTGCCAGTTGGGACAGGGGATCCTCTGGAAACACCATATATTTT. This sequence joins TRBV3-1 (or the pseudogene TRBV3-2) and TRBJ1-3, with 10 bases fitting TRBD1. CDR3 length: 15 amino acids. V lost 9 bases, J lost 0 bases, and 5 bases stayed unmatched. In germline, CDR1 is LGHDT, CDR2 YNNKEL (reference sequence).

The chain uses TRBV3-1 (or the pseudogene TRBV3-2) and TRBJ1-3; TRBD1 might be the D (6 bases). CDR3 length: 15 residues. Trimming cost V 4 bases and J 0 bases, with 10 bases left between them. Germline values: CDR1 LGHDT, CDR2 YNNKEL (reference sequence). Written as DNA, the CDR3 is TGTGCCAGCAGCCTTAGGGGGGCCTCTGGAAACACCATATATTTT. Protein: CASSLRGASGNTIYF.

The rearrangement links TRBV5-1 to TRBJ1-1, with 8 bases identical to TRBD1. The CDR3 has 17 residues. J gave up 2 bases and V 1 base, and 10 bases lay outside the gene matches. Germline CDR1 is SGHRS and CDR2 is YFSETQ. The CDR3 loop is CASSLKVQGVGNTEAFF. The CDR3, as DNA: TGCGCCAGCAGCTTGAAGGTACAGGGGGTAGGAAACACTGAAGCTTTCTTT.

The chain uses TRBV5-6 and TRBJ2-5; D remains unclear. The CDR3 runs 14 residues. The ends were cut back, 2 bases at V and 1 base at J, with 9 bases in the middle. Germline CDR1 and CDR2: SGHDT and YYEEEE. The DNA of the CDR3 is TGTGCCAGCAGCTTTAAGGGAATCCAAGAGACCCAGTACTTC. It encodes CASSFKGIQETQYF.

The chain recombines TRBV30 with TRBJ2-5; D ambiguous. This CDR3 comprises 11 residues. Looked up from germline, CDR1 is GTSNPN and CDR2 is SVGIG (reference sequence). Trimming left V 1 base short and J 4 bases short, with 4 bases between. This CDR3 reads CAWSGLETQYF. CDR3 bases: TGTGCCTGGAGTGGGTTAGAGACCCAGTACTTC.

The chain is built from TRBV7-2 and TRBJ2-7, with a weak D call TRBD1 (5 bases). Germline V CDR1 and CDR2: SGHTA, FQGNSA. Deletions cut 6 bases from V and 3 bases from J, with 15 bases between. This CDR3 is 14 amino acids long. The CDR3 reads CASRKNGASYEQYF. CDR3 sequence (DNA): TGTGCCAGCAGAAAAAATGGGGCCAGCTACGAGCAGTACTTC.

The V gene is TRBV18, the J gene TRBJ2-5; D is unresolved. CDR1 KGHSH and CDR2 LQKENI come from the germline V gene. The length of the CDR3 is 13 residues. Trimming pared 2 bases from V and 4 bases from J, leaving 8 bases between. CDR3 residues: CASSPSSSETQYF. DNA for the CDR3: TGTGCCAGCTCACCATCCAGTTCAGAGACCCAGTACTTC.

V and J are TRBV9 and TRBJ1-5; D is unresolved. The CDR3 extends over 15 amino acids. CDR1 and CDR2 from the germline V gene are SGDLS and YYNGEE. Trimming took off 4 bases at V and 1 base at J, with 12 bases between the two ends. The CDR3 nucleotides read TGTGCCAGCAGCTTATCGGGAGCCAGCAATCAGCCCCAGCATTTT. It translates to CASSLSGASNQPQHF.

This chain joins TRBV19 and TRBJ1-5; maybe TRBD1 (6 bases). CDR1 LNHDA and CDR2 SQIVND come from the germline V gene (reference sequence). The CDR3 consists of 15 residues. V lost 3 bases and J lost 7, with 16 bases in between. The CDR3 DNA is TGTGCCAGTAGTATTGTATTAGGGGGGGTGCAGCCCCAGCATTTT. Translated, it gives CASSIVLGGVQPQHF.

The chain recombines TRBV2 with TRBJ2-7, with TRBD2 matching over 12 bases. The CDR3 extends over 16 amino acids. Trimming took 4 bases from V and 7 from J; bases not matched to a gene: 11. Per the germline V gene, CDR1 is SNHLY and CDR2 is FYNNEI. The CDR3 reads CASSARLAGAPREQYF. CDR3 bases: TGTGCCAGCAGTGCCCGACTAGCGGGGGCCCCTAGGGAGCAGTACTTC.

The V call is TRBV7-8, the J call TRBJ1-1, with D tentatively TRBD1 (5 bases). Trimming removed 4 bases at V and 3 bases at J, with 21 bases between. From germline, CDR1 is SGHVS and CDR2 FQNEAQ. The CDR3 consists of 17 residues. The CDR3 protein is CASSSLGGGPWDTEAFF. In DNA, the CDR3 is TGTGCCAGCAGCTCGCTCGGGGGAGGCCCGTGGGACACTGAAGCTTTCTTT.

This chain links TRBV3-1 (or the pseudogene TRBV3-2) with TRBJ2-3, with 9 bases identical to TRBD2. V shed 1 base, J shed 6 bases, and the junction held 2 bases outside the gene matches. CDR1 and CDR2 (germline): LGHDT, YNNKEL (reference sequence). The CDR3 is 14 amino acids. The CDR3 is CASSQVTSGDTQYF. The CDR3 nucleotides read TGTGCCAGCAGCCAAGTAACTAGCGGGGATACGCAGTATTTT.

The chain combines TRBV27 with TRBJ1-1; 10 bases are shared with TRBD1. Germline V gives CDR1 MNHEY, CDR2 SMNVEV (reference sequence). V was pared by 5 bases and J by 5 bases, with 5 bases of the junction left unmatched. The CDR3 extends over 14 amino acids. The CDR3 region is CASSGDRGKTEAFF. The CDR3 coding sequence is TGTGCCAGCAGTGGGGACAGGGGAAAAACTGAAGCTTTCTTT.

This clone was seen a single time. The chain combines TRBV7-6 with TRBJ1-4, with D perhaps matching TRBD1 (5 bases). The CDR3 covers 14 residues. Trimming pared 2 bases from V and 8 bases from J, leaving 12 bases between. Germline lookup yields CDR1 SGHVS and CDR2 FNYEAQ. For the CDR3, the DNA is TGTGCCAGCAGCTTACGTCAGGGCGGGGAAAAACTGTTTTTT. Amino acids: CASSLRQGGEKLFF.

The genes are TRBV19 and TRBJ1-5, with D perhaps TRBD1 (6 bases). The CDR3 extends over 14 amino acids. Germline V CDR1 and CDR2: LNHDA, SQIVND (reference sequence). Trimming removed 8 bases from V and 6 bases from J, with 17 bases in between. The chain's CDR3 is CASQNRVRAQPQHF. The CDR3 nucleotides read TGTGCCAGTCAGAACAGGGTCCGCGCTCAGCCCCAGCATTTT. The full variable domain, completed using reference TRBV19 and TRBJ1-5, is DGGITQSPKYLFRKEGQNVTLSCEQNLNHDAMYWYRQDPGQGLRLIYYSQIVNDFQKGDIAEGYSVSREKKESFPLTVTSAQKNPTAFYLCASQNRVRAQPQHFGDGTRLSIL.

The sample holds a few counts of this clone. CDR3: CASSLHRGGTEPDNSPLHF. The CDR3 coding sequence is TGTGCCAGCAGCCTCCACCGGGGGGGGACCGAACCGGATAATTCACCCCTCCACTTT. This chain joins TRBV3-1 (or the pseudogene TRBV3-2) and TRBJ1-6, with TRBD1 as a possible D gene (5 bases). CDR1 and CDR2 from the germline V gene are LGHDT and YNNKEL (reference sequence). The V end lost 4 bases, the J end lost 5 bases, and 24 bases lay between the germline ends. This CDR3 has 19 residues.

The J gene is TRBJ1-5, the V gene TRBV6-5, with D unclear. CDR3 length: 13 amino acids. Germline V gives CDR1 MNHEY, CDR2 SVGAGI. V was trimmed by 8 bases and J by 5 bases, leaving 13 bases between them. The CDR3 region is CASVPQPYQPQHF. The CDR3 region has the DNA TGTGCCAGCGTCCCACAGCCTTATCAGCCCCAGCATTTT.

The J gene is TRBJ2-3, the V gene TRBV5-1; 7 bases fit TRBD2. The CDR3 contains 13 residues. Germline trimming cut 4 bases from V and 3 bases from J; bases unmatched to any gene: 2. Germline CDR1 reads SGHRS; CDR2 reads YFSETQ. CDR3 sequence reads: CASSGLVTDTQYF. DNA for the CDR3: TGCGCCAGCAGCGGACTAGTGACAGATACGCAGTATTTT.

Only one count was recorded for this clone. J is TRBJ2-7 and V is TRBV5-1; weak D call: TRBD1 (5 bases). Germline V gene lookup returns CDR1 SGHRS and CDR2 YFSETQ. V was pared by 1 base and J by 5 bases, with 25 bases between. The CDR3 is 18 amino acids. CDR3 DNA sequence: TGCGCCAGCAGCTTGCGAAAGCCGGTTTTTGGGGCAGAGGACGAGCAGTACTTC. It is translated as CASSLRKPVFGAEDEQYF.

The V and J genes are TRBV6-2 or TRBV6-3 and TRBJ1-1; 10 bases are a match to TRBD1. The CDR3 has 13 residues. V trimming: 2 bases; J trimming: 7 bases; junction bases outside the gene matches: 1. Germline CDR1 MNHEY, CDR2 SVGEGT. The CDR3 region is CASSYGQGGEAFF. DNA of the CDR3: TGTGCCAGCAGTTACGGACAGGGGGGTGAAGCTTTCTTT.

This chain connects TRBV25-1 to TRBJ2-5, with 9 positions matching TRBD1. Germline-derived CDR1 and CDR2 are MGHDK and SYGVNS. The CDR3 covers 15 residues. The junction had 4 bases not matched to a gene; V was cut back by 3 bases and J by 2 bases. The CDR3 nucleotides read TGTGCCAGCAGTGAGAACAGGGGGCGGCAAGAGACCCAGTACTTC. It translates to CASSENRGRQETQYF.

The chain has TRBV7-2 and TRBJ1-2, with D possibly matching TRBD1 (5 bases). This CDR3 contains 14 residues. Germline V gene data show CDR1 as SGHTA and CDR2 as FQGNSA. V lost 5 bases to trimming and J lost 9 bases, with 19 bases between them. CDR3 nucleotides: TGTGCCAGCAGCCCCGGGACGCCGCTCCTTAGCTACACCTTC. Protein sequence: CASSPGTPLLSYTF.

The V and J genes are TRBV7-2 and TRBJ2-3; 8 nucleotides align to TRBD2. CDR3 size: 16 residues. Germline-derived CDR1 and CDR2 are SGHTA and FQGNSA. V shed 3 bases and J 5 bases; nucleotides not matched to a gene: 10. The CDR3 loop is CASSFGVAGRRDTQYF. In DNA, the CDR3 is TGTGCCAGCAGCTTTGGGGTAGCGGGGAGGAGAGATACGCAGTATTTT.

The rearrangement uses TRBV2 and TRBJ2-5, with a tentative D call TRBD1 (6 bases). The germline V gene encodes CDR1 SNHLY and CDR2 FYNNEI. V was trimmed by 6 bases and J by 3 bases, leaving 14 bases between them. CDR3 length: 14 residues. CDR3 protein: CASSGPGQKETQYF. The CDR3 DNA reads TGTGCCAGCAGCGGACCCGGACAGAAAGAGACCCAGTACTTC.

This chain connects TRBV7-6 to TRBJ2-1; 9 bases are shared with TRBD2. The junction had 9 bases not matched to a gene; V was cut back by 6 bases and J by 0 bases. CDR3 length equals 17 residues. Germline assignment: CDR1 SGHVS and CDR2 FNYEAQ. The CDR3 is CASSARAGGPSYNEQFF. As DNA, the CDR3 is TGTGCCAGCAGTGCAAGGGCGGGAGGGCCCTCCTACAATGAGCAGTTCTTC.

The CDR3 sequence is CASSWAQGGVGEAFF. CDR3 nucleotide sequence: TGTGCCAGCAGCTGGGCGCAGGGGGGTGTTGGTGAAGCTTTCTTT. The chain carries TRBV11-2 and TRBJ1-1, with 7 bases that match TRBD1. CDR3 size: 15 residues. V lost 4 bases and J lost 7; bases outside the gene matches: 12. Germline loops: CDR1 SGHAT, CDR2 FQNNGV. The entire variable domain, with the rest obtained from reference TRBV11-2 and TRBJ1-1, is as follows: EAGVAQSPRYKIIEKRQSVAFWCNPISGHATLYWYQQILGQGPKLLIQFQNNGVVDDSQLPKDRFSAERLKGVDSTLKIQPAKLEDSAVYLCASSWAQGGVGEAFFGQGTRLTVV.

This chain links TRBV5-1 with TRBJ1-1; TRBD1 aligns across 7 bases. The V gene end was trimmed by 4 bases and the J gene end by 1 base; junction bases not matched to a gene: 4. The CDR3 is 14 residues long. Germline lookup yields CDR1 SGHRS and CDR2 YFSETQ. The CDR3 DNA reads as TGCGCCAGCAGCAGGGGACAGACGAACACTGAAGCTTTCTTT. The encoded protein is CASSRGQTNTEAFF.

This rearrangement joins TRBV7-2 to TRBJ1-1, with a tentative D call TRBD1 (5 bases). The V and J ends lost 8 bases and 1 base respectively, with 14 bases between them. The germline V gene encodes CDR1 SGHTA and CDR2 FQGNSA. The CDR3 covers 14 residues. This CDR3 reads CASLPGPGNTEAFF. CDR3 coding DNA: TGTGCCAGCCTCCCAGGGCCAGGGAACACTGAAGCTTTCTTT. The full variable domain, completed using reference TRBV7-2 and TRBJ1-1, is GAGVSQSPSNKVTEKGKDVELRCDPISGHTALYWYRQSLGQGLEFLIYFQGNSAPDKSGLPSDRFSAERTGGSVSTLTIQRTQQEDSAVYLCASLPGPGNTEAFFGQGTRLTVV.

The CDR3 sequence: CASSERRTVSGNTIYF. The CDR3 nucleotides are TGTGCCAGTAGTGAACGTCGGACTGTCTCTGGAAACACCATATATTTT. This chain connects TRBV19 to TRBJ1-3, with D unresolved. Germline lookup yields CDR1 LNHDA and CDR2 SQIVND (reference sequence). This CDR3 contains 16 residues. V was cut by 5 bases and J by 0 bases, with 14 bases left in between.

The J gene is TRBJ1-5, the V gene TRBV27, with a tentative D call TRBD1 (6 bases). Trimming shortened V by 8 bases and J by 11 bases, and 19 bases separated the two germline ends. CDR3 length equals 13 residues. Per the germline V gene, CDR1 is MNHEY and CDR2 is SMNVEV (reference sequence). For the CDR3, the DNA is TGTGCCAGCGGCATGAACAGGGCCCAGACCCAGCATTTT. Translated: CASGMNRAQTQHF.

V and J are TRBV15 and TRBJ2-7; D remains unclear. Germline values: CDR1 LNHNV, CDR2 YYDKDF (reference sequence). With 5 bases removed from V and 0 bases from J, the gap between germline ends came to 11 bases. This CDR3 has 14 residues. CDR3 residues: CATSRLDRSYEQYF. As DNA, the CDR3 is TGTGCCACCAGCCGTCTGGACCGCTCCTACGAGCAGTACTTC.